This T cell receptor (beta chain) was retrieved from a study of T cell changes during pregnancy in multiple sclerosis. Profiled with immunoSEQ multiplex PCR; TCRdb holds only in-frame clones, not every one. The table has roughly 79,000 clones, around 93% seen once. Per germline, CDR1 SGHTA and CDR2 FQGTGA. V shed 1 base and J 4 bases; nucleotides not matched to a gene: 8. This CDR3 comprises 16 residues. The TCR sequence derives from a female donor in good health, enrolled as a control in a pregnancy study. Source: peripheral blood, taken in the second trimester of pregnancy. This chain connects TRBV7-3 to TRBJ2-3; TRBD2 matches at 7 bases. DNA of the CDR3: TGTGCCAGCAGCTTAAATCCGCGGGGGACCGCAGATACGCAGTATTTT. It codes for CASSLNPRGTADTQYF. The whole variable domain, filled in from reference TRBV7-3 and TRBJ2-3, reads GAGVSQTPSNKVTEKGKYVELRCDPISGHTALYWYRQSLGQGPEFLIYFQGTGAADDSGLPNDRFFAVRPEGSVSTLKIQRTERGDSAVYLCASSLNPRGTADTQYFGPGTRLTVL.